What follows are 32 T cell receptor beta chains derived from one specimen sequenced in a study of T-cell reconstitution after alpha-beta-depleted transplantation in children. This sample's TCRbeta library carried unique molecular identifier barcodes. TCRdb independently ran MiXCR on the PCR reads; one entry per CDR3 protein. The table has around 680,000 distinct CDR3 sequences, approximately 16% seen once; the top ten hold 0.9% to 1.2%. Here the sequenced sample was PBMCs from the stem cell graft donor, taken from the stem cell graft. These TCRs come from a human donor who donated a stem cell graft to a child with acute myeloid leukemia.

The CDR3 spells CASSLSQGLMNTEAFF. CDR3 nucleotides: TGTGCCAGCAGTTTATCGCAGGGCCTAATGAACACTGAAGCTTTCTTT. V is TRBV27 and J is TRBJ1-1; TRBD1 might be the D (5 bases). Trimming left V 0 bases short and J 0 bases short, with 11 bases between. The CDR3 spans 16 residues. Germline V gene data show CDR1 as MNHEY and CDR2 as SMNVEV (reference sequence).

A few counts support this clonotype. The chain is built from TRBV6-1 and TRBJ2-3; D unclear. The CDR3 runs 14 residues. Per the germline V gene, CDR1 is MNHNS and CDR2 is SASEGT. The V and J ends lost 6 bases and 2 bases respectively, with 12 bases between them. This chain's CDR3 is CASRTWSPTDTQYF. The DNA of the CDR3 is TGTGCCAGCAGGACGTGGTCCCCCACAGATACGCAGTATTTT.

This clonotype has a handful of counts. V usage is TRBV12-3 or TRBV12-4 and J usage is TRBJ2-2; maybe TRBD2 (6 bases). There are 13 residues in the CDR3. V shed 5 bases and J shed 6 bases, with 10 bases lying between them. The CDR3 DNA reads TGTGCCAGCAGTCCTACTAGCCCCGGGGAGCTGTTTTTT. Protein product: CASSPTSPGELFF.

This clonotype was observed many times. The rearrangement links TRBV20-1 to TRBJ2-3, with D perhaps TRBD1 (5 bases). V was trimmed by 3 bases and J by 2 bases, leaving 12 bases between them. Per germline, CDR1 DFQATT and CDR2 SNEGSKA (reference sequence). The CDR3 extends over 14 amino acids. In nucleotides, the CDR3 is TGCAGTGCTAGCTTAGGGGCTTTCACAGATACGCAGTATTTT. Translation gives CSASLGAFTDTQYF.

This clonotype was detected many times. The gene calls are TRBV5-5 and TRBJ1-3; 9 bases align to TRBD1. The CDR3 sequence is 17 residues long. Germline V gene data show CDR1 as SGHKS and CDR2 as YYEKEE (reference sequence). The V and J ends lost 3 bases and 4 bases, in that order; junction bases with no gene match: 11. CDR3 sequence reads: CASSYDRDRVGGNTIYF. DNA for the CDR3: TGTGCCAGCAGCTACGATAGGGACAGGGTGGGCGGAAACACCATATATTTT.

This clonotype was counted between two and nine times. The gene calls are TRBV15 and TRBJ1-5, with a tentative D call TRBD1 (5 bases). Germline V gives CDR1 LNHNV, CDR2 YYDKDF (reference sequence). This CDR3 region has 15 residues. V was pared by 1 base and J by 8 bases, with 15 bases between. CDR3 protein: CATSRASGAAEPQHF. The CDR3 DNA reads as TGTGCCACCAGCAGAGCCTCTGGGGCGGCGGAGCCCCAGCATTTT.

This clonotype appeared many times. The chain joins TRBV5-1 to TRBJ1-1; 7 positions agree with TRBD1. The germline CDR1 and CDR2 sequences are SGHRS and YFSETQ. This CDR3 has 14 amino acids. The V gene end was trimmed by 0 bases and the J gene end by 3 bases; junction bases not matched to a gene: 2. The CDR3 region is CASSLDRGDTEAFF. In nucleotides, the CDR3 is TGCGCCAGCAGCTTGGACAGGGGTGACACTGAAGCTTTCTTT.

The chain links TRBV7-2 to TRBJ2-2, with D unclear. This CDR3 has 15 residues. Deletions cut 4 bases from V and 4 bases from J, with 13 bases between. Germline lookup yields CDR1 SGHTA and CDR2 FQGNSA. The CDR3 region has the DNA TGTGCCAGCAGCTCCTACGCGACAACCACCGGGGAGCTGTTTTTT. It is translated as CASSSYATTTGELFF.

This clonotype was counted many times. This rearrangement joins TRBV5-1 to TRBJ2-6; no reliable D call. This CDR3 is built from 16 residues. In germline, CDR1 is SGHRS, CDR2 YFSETQ. Trimming left V 0 bases short and J 0 bases short, with 7 bases between. The CDR3: CASSLDPSSGANVLTF. The CDR3 bases are TGCGCCAGCAGCTTGGACCCGTCCTCTGGGGCCAACGTCCTGACTTTC.

This clonotype was recorded at least ten times. The rearrangement joins TRBV6-5 to TRBJ1-6, with D perhaps TRBD1 (5 bases). The length of the CDR3 is 15 residues. Between the trimmed V and J ends, which lost 1 base and 8 bases, there was a span of 12 bases. Germline CDR1 is MNHEY and CDR2 is SVGAGI. Here the CDR3 reads CASSYWAGWDSPLHF. Here the CDR3 DNA reads TGTGCCAGCAGTTACTGGGCAGGGTGGGATTCACCCCTCCACTTT.

This clonotype was seen repeatedly, ten times or more. The V call is TRBV6-5, the J call TRBJ1-2, with TRBD1 as a possible D gene (5 bases). Germline V gene lookup returns CDR1 MNHEY and CDR2 SVGAGI. V lost 4 bases, J lost 3 bases, and 12 bases lay in between. The CDR3 runs 14 residues. The DNA for the CDR3 is TGTGCCAGCAGTTCCGGGCGGGGGGACTATGGCTACACCTTC. Its protein product is CASSSGRGDYGYTF.

Only a few counts were recorded for this clonotype. V is TRBV20-1 and J is TRBJ2-4; a possible D gene is TRBD2 (7 bases). V lost 5 bases to trimming and J lost 6 bases, with 14 bases between them. CDR1 and CDR2 from the germline V gene are DFQATT and SNEGSKA (reference sequence). This CDR3 region has 13 residues. CDR3 sequence: CSAGGGALNIQYF. CDR3 DNA sequence: TGCAGTGCTGGAGGGGGGGCCTTAAACATTCAGTACTTC.

This clonotype was picked up many times. The chain joins TRBV4-3 to TRBJ2-7, with TRBD2 identical over 9 bases. Germline CDR1 and CDR2: LGHNA and YSLEER. The CDR3 covers 14 residues. Trimming at V came to 10 bases and at J to 3 bases, leaving 10 bases not matched to a gene. CDR3 protein: CAIDRPSGDYEQYF. The CDR3 coding sequence is TGCGCCATCGATCGGCCTAGCGGGGACTACGAGCAGTACTTC.

The chain joins TRBV29-1 to TRBJ2-3; 7 bases map to TRBD1. Trimming cost V 6 bases and J 5 bases; bases outside gene matches: 8. The germline gives CDR1 SQVTM, CDR2 ANQGSEA. The CDR3 is made up of 13 amino acids. The CDR3 DNA sequence: TGCAGCGTCGGGACAGAAACGGGAGATACGCAGTATTTT. It is translated as CSVGTETGDTQYF.

The gene calls are TRBV5-6 and TRBJ1-5; tentatively, D is TRBD1 (6 bases). V was pared by 2 bases and J by 2 bases, with 11 bases between. The V gene's germline CDR1 is SGHDT and CDR2 YYEEEE. The CDR3 sequence is 15 residues long. The CDR3 region is CASSFSQGRNQPQHF. CDR3 bases: TGTGCCAGCAGCTTCTCACAGGGACGCAATCAGCCCCAGCATTTT.

This clonotype was seen ten or more times. This chain connects TRBV29-1 to TRBJ2-1; no clear D. The CDR3 contains 13 residues. The ends were cut back, 1 base at V and 9 bases at J, with 13 bases in the middle. Per germline, CDR1 SQVTM and CDR2 ANQGSEA. The CDR3 bases are TGCAGCGTTGAAGGTCAGCTTGGGATTGAGCAGTTCTTC. Residues: CSVEGQLGIEQFF.

This clonotype was seen ten or more times. The CDR3 DNA sequence: TGTGCCAGCAGTTTCTCCGGGGGGGTCACCGGGGAGCTGTTTTTT. Protein product: CASSFSGGVTGELFF. This chain links TRBV6-5 with TRBJ2-2; the match to TRBD2 covers 8 bases. From germline, CDR1 is MNHEY and CDR2 SVGAGI. Trimming removed 4 bases from V and 4 bases from J; junction bases left unmatched: 5. The CDR3 runs to 15 residues.

This sequence joins TRBV5-1 and TRBJ1-1; D is ambiguous. V lost 2 bases to trimming and J lost 0 bases, with 11 bases between them. CDR1 and CDR2 (germline): SGHRS, YFSETQ. This CDR3 has 15 amino acids. The CDR3 sequence: CASSFGARLNTEAFF. CDR3 coding DNA: TGCGCCAGCAGCTTTGGCGCCAGGCTGAACACTGAAGCTTTCTTT.

This clonotype appeared many times. The rearrangement uses TRBV5-6 and TRBJ2-5, with no clear D. V was clipped by 2 bases and J by 2 bases, with 7 bases between them. The CDR3 is 13 residues long. Germline V lookup: CDR1 SGHDT, CDR2 YYEEEE. CDR3 residues: CASSLNRQETQYF. The CDR3 DNA reads TGTGCCAGCAGCTTAAACAGACAAGAGACCCAGTACTTC.

This chain joins TRBV4-1 and TRBJ2-2; 13 nucleotides align to TRBD2. Germline V CDR1 and CDR2: MGHRA, YSYEKL. The CDR3 extends over 18 amino acids. The junction had 6 bases not matched to a gene; V was cut back by 4 bases and J by 1 base. CDR3 sequence: CASSPKGLAGRNTGELFF. The CDR3 DNA reads as TGCGCCAGCAGCCCGAAGGGACTAGCGGGGCGGAACACCGGGGAGCTGTTTTTT.

In its sample, this clonotype was seen many times. The genes are TRBV20-1 and TRBJ1-2; no reliable D call. The germline gives CDR1 DFQATT, CDR2 SNEGSKA (reference sequence). The CDR3 contains 14 residues. V dropped 7 bases and J dropped 2 bases, with 17 bases sitting between them. CDR3 in DNA: TGCAGTGTCAAGGTCCGCTCTCGCAACTATGGCTACACCTTC. This encodes CSVKVRSRNYGYTF.

This clonotype has a count of ten or more. This chain connects TRBV6-5 to TRBJ2-1, with 8 bases aligning to TRBD2. The germline V gene has CDR1 MNHEY and CDR2 SVGAGI. This CDR3 spans 17 amino acids. The junction had 8 bases not matched to a gene; V was cut back by 4 bases and J by 0 bases. The CDR3 sequence: CASSFAVAGSSYNEQFF. The CDR3, as DNA: TGTGCCAGCAGTTTCGCTGTAGCGGGGAGCTCCTACAATGAGCAGTTCTTC.

This clonotype was seen many times. This chain links TRBV20-1 with TRBJ1-2, with a weak D call TRBD1 (5 bases). This CDR3 has 14 amino acids. The V gene's germline CDR1 is DFQATT and CDR2 SNEGSKA (reference sequence). Deletions cut 1 base from V and 4 bases from J, with 13 bases between. This chain's CDR3 is CSARVVGESYGYTF. CDR3 bases: TGCAGTGCTAGAGTGGTAGGGGAGTCCTATGGCTACACCTTC.

As concerns this clonotype: The junction departs from germline at one end; a sequencing error may be responsible. This chain connects TRBV20-1 to TRBJ2-1, with TRBD2 identical over 12 bases. Germline assignment: CDR1 DFQATT and CDR2 SNEGSKA (reference sequence). The CDR3 consists of 16 residues. CDR3 DNA sequence: TGCTGTGCTAGCACCCTGGGACTAGCGGGTGCTAATGAGCAGTTCTTC. Translated, it gives CCASTLGLAGANEQFF.

The sample holds many counts of this clonotype. The CDR3 loop is CASSLSTLGSPLHF. The DNA of the CDR3 is TGTGCCAGCAGCCTTTCTACACTGGGTTCACCCCTCCACTTT. This chain links TRBV12-3 or TRBV12-4 with TRBJ1-6, with D uncertain. The CDR3 runs 14 residues. The V and J ends lost 6 bases and 9 bases respectively, with 15 bases between them.

This chain links TRBV5-6 with TRBJ2-1; perhaps D is TRBD1 or TRBD2 (7 bases each). V was shortened by 1 base and J by 0 bases, with 17 bases between the two germline ends. The germline CDR1 and CDR2 sequences are SGHDT and YYEEEE. The CDR3 extends over 18 amino acids. The DNA of the CDR3 is TGTGCCAGCAGCTTGATTGGGAGGGGGCGAGCCTCCTACAATGAGCAGTTCTTC. Protein: CASSLIGRGRASYNEQFF. Looking up the rest from reference TRBV5-6 and TRBJ2-1 gives the full variable domain: DAGVTQSPTHLIKTRGQQVTLRCSPKSGHDTVSWYQQALGQGPQFIFQYYEEEERQRGNFPDRFSGHQFPNYSSELNVNALLLGDSALYLCASSLIGRGRASYNEQFFGPGTRLTVL.

In this sample, this clonotype turned up a few times. V and J are TRBV5-1 and TRBJ2-1; 7 bases align to TRBD1. V lost 4 bases, J lost 7 bases, and 11 bases stayed unmatched. The CDR3 loop spans 15 amino acids. CDR1 SGHRS and CDR2 YFSETQ come from the germline V gene. The CDR3 DNA is TGCGCCAGCAGCAGCACCGGGACAGTTCCTAATGAGCAGTTCTTC. Translating it yields CASSSTGTVPNEQFF.

This clonotype was picked up one time. Possible read error: a much larger clone is one base away. V and J are TRBV20-1 and TRBJ2-1, with TRBD1 matching over 7 bases. Germline loops: CDR1 DFQATT, CDR2 SNEGSKA (reference sequence). The CDR3 contains 16 residues. The CDR3 loop reads CSADHRGRSSYNEQLF. CDR3 in DNA: TGCAGTGCGGATCACAGGGGCCGAAGCTCCTACAATGAGCAGCTCTTC.

This clonotype occurred a few times. This rearrangement joins TRBV4-1 to TRBJ1-5; weak D call: TRBD1 (5 bases). CDR1 and CDR2 (germline): MGHRA, YSYEKL. The CDR3 totals 17 residues. Between the trimmed V and J ends, which lost 0 bases and 5 bases, there was a span of 17 bases. In DNA, the CDR3 is TGCGCCAGCAGCCAAGATCCCGGGACGCAGACCTATCAGCCCCAGCATTTT. This sequence encodes CASSQDPGTQTYQPQHF.

The chain couples TRBV24-1 to TRBJ2-1, with D perhaps TRBD1 or TRBD2 (5 bases each). Germline V gene sequence: CDR1 KGHDR, CDR2 SFDVKD. The V and J ends lost 8 bases and 4 bases respectively, with 17 bases between them. This CDR3 has 15 amino acids. The CDR3 nucleotides read TGTGCCACCACTTCCGGGACCGACTTATACAATGAGCAGTTCTTC. Its translation is CATTSGTDLYNEQFF.

Turning to this clonotype: A single base separates this from a much larger clone, so it may be a read error. This chain links TRBV7-2 with TRBJ2-7; tentative D call: TRBD2 (5 bases). The CDR3 totals 13 residues. In germline, CDR1 is SGHTA, CDR2 FQGNSA. V dropped 1 base and J dropped 3 bases, with 7 bases sitting between them. The CDR3 region is CASSLEGVYEQYF. Written as DNA, the CDR3 is TGTGCCAGCAGCTTAGAGGGAGTCTACGAGCAGTACTTC.

This clonotype was recorded many times. This chain uses TRBV12-3 or TRBV12-4 with TRBJ2-3; D tentatively fits TRBD1 or TRBD2 (7 bases each). V shed 7 bases and J shed 0 bases, with 17 bases lying between them. The CDR3 has 16 residues. CDR3 in DNA: TGTGCCAGCACCACCAGGGGGGGTTCTAGCACAGATACGCAGTATTTT. Protein sequence: CASTTRGGSSTDTQYF.